These 29 T cell receptor beta chains share one sample of origin, sequenced in a study of siplizumab effects on memory and regulatory T cells. Repertoires were generated with immunoSEQ multiplex PCR, while TCRdb's copy carries only in-frame clones and drops some. This table has 57,000 or so clones, just over 90% appearing once. The sample comprised CD8+ T cells sorted from blood. The receptors were gathered from a human donor in good health.

V is TRBV14 and J is TRBJ1-1; 7 bases match TRBD1. The V gene end was trimmed by 1 base and the J gene end by 11 bases; junction bases not matched to a gene: 4. CDR3 length: 12 residues. Germline V gene data show CDR1 as SGHDN and CDR2 as FVKESK. The CDR3 DNA follows: TGTGCCAGCAGCCAAGTGGGACAGTTCGCTTTCTTT. Its protein product is CASSQVGQFAFF.

The V gene is TRBV10-2, the J gene TRBJ2-7, with 8 bases fitting TRBD2. CDR1 is WSHSY, CDR2 SAAADI, per germline. The J segment lost 4 bases and the V segment lost 2 bases, leaving 13 bases of the junction unmatched. This CDR3 is built from 17 residues. This CDR3 is CASSEEGSGIIMYEQYF. CDR3 DNA sequence: TGCGCCAGCAGTGAGGAAGGTAGCGGGATCATCATGTACGAGCAGTACTTC.

The sample holds one count of this clone. The V gene is TRBV4-3, the J gene TRBJ2-2, with D possibly being TRBD2 (5 bases). Between the trimmed V and J ends, which lost 1 base and 5 bases, there was a span of 8 bases. The CDR3 runs to 14 residues. Germline CDR1 reads LGHNA; CDR2 reads YSLEER. CDR3 amino acids: CASSQVTGTGELFF. Written as DNA, the CDR3 is TGCGCCAGCAGCCAAGTTACGGGGACCGGGGAGCTGTTTTTT.

Concerning this clone itself: Other DNA sequences of this sample code for an identical CDR3. This chain connects TRBV7-9 to TRBJ2-7, with 7 bases fitting TRBD1. Germline trimming cut 1 base from V and 3 bases from J; bases unmatched to any gene: 6. The CDR3 loop spans 15 amino acids. Germline V CDR1 and CDR2: SEHNR, FQNEAQ (reference sequence). In DNA, the CDR3 is TGTGCCAGCAGCTTAGGGGGTCAGGGGGTCTACGAGCAGTACTTC. Protein sequence: CASSLGGQGVYEQYF.

The chain couples TRBV15 to TRBJ2-5; weak D call: TRBD2 (6 bases). The CDR3 totals 14 residues. V lost 0 bases and J 13 bases, leaving 18 bases between the germline ends. From germline, CDR1 is LNHNV and CDR2 YYDKDF (reference sequence). This CDR3 is CATSREWLASSVYF. In DNA, the CDR3 is TGTGCCACCAGCAGAGAGTGGCTAGCGAGTTCTGTGTACTTC.

The chain carries TRBV9 and TRBJ2-1; 10 bases align to TRBD2. The J segment lost 5 bases and the V segment lost 0 bases, leaving 2 bases of the junction unmatched. The CDR3 contains 15 residues. Germline assignment: CDR1 SGDLS and CDR2 YYNGEE. For the CDR3, the DNA is TGTGCCAGCAGCGTAGAGCTAGCGGGGGACAATGAGCAGTTCTTC. Translating gives CASSVELAGDNEQFF. The variable domain in full, with the rest retrieved from reference TRBV9 and TRBJ2-1, is DSGVTQTPKHLITATGQRVTLRCSPRSGDLSVYWYQQSLDQGLQFLIQYYNGEERAKGNILERFSAQQFPDLHSELNLSSLELGDSALYFCASSVELAGDNEQFFGPGTRLTVL.

The count of this clone is one. The same CDR3 also results from other DNA sequences found in this sample. The rearrangement joins TRBV9 to TRBJ2-1, with D perhaps TRBD1 or TRBD2 (6 bases each). The CDR3 totals 13 residues. Germline loops: CDR1 SGDLS, CDR2 YYNGEE. Deletions cut 2 bases from V and 10 bases from J, with 13 bases between. CDR3 coding DNA: TGTGCCAGCAGCGTGGGGGGCGGGACGGAGCAGTTCTTC. It encodes CASSVGGGTEQFF.

The chain joins TRBV5-1 to TRBJ1-1; perhaps TRBD1 as D (6 bases). Germline loops: CDR1 SGHRS, CDR2 YFSETQ. The length of the CDR3 is 15 residues. The V end lost 5 bases, the J end lost 2 bases, and 16 bases lay between the germline ends. CDR3 in DNA: TGCGCCAGCAGTCAGTCCAGGGGTTCCAACACTGAAGCTTTCTTT. Its protein is CASSQSRGSNTEAFF.

This sequence joins TRBV5-1 and TRBJ2-7; TRBD1 aligns across 10 bases. Per germline, CDR1 SGHRS and CDR2 YFSETQ. This CDR3 region has 15 residues. Trimming cost V 4 bases and J 3 bases; bases outside gene matches: 7. The CDR3: CASSLSTGGFYEQYF. CDR3 coding DNA: TGCGCCAGCAGCCTATCGACAGGGGGCTTCTACGAGCAGTACTTC. Full variable domain (outside the CDR3, taken from reference TRBV5-1 and TRBJ2-7): KAGVTQTPRYLIKTRGQQVTLSCSPISGHRSVSWYQQTPGQGLQFLFEYFSETQRNKGNFPGRFSGRQFSNSRSEMNVSTLELGDSALYLCASSLSTGGFYEQYFGPGTRLTVT.

The genes are TRBV28 and TRBJ2-3, with 12 bases aligning to TRBD2. The CDR3 covers 17 residues. Trimming removed 2 bases from V and 0 bases from J; junction bases left unmatched: 3. The germline V gene has CDR1 MDHEN and CDR2 SYDVKM. The CDR3 loop is CASSLTSGRSSTDTQYF. The CDR3 nucleotides are TGTGCCAGCAGTTTAACTAGCGGGAGGTCTAGCACAGATACGCAGTATTTT.

On this clone: One end of the junction varies from germline; a read error may be responsible. The chain has TRBV4-1 and TRBJ2-5, with 9 bases matching TRBD2. CDR3 length equals 14 residues. Germline loops: CDR1 MGHRA, CDR2 YSYEKL. The CDR3 bases are TGCGCCAGCAGCCAAGATGATAGCGGGGGAGGTAGTGACTTC. Translation: CASSQDDSGGGSDF.

V usage is TRBV12-5 and J usage is TRBJ2-7, with D possibly TRBD1 on 5 matching bases. The CDR3 consists of 12 residues. Trimming shortened V by 1 base and J by 7 bases, and 8 bases separated the two germline ends. Germline CDR1 reads LGHNT; CDR2 reads FRNRAP. The CDR3 nucleotides are TGTGCTAGTGGTTTGGGGACAAGTGAGCAGTACTTC. Its translation is CASGLGTSEQYF. The full variable domain, its missing parts supplied by reference TRBV12-5 and TRBJ2-7, is DARVTQTPRHKVTEMGQEVTMRCQPILGHNTVFWYRQTMMQGLELLAYFRNRAPLDDSGMPKDRFSAEMPDATLATLKIQPSEPRDSAVYFCASGLGTSEQYFGPGTRLTVT.

The chain has TRBV27 and TRBJ1-1, with D maybe TRBD1 (5 bases). Trimming took off 3 bases at V and 5 bases at J, with 10 bases between the two ends. Germline-derived CDR1 and CDR2 are MNHEY and SMNVEV (reference sequence). There are 13 residues in the CDR3. The CDR3 loop reads CASSFRGNTEAFF. The CDR3 bases are TGTGCCAGCAGTTTTAGGGGAAATACTGAAGCTTTCTTT.

This chain connects TRBV4-2 to TRBJ2-7; no firm D call. V was clipped by 4 bases and J by 0 bases, with 19 bases between them. The CDR3 length is 17 residues. Germline CDR1 is LGHNA and CDR2 is YNFKEQ. CDR3 amino acids: CASSRLEGLSSSYEQYF. CDR3 DNA: TGTGCCAGCAGCCGGTTGGAAGGGCTTTCGAGCTCCTACGAGCAGTACTTC.

The chain recombines TRBV5-4 with TRBJ2-3; possibly TRBD1 or TRBD2 for D (6 bases each). This CDR3 region has 15 residues. V gave up 6 bases and J gave up 3 bases, with 17 bases separating them. CDR1 and CDR2 (germline): SGHNT, YYREEE (reference sequence). The CDR3 DNA is TGTGCCAGCAAGGGGGGAGCGGACATAACAGATACGCAGTATTTT. Encoded protein: CASKGGADITDTQYF.

The chain's CDR3 is CASSFKNTEAFF. The CDR3 bases are TGTGCCAGCAGCTTTAAAAACACTGAAGCTTTCTTT. V gene TRBV5-5 combines with J gene TRBJ1-1; D not resolved. The germline V gene has CDR1 SGHKS and CDR2 YYEKEE (reference sequence). The CDR3 sequence is 12 residues long. Trimming removed 2 bases at V and 2 bases at J, with 4 bases between.

The chain uses TRBV9 and TRBJ2-1, with TRBD1 identical over 11 bases. Germline V lookup: CDR1 SGDLS, CDR2 YYNGEE. The CDR3 extends over 15 amino acids. The ends lost 3 bases at V and 7 bases at J; junction bases unmatched: 6. CDR3 sequence (DNA): TGTGCCAGCAGCGCAGGACAGGGGGCAGGGAATGAGCAGTTCTTC. This translates into CASSAGQGAGNEQFF.

The DNA of the CDR3 is TGTGCCTGGAGTGAGGGGACAGGTCGAGGGAACTCAGCCACCTTC. Its protein is CAWSEGTGRGNSATF. The chain links TRBV30 to TRBJ1-2; TRBD1 matches at 8 bases. With 1 base clipped from V and 13 bases from J, the junction kept 17 bases outside the gene matches. The CDR3 loop spans 15 amino acids. Looked up from germline, CDR1 is GTSNPN and CDR2 is SVGIG (reference sequence).

The DNA for the CDR3 is TGTGCCAGCAGTTACTTGGGGCAGAACACCGGGGAGCTGTTTTTT. As protein: CASSYLGQNTGELFF. The chain joins TRBV6-5 to TRBJ2-2, with a possible D match to TRBD1 (5 bases). Germline V gene lookup returns CDR1 MNHEY and CDR2 SVGAGI. The CDR3 runs 15 residues. V lost 1 base and J lost 1, with 7 bases in between.

The chain carries TRBV30 and TRBJ2-1, with a tentative D call TRBD2 (5 bases). The CDR3 runs 14 residues. V was clipped by 0 bases and J by 8 bases, with 14 bases between them. Germline V gene lookup returns CDR1 GTSNPN and CDR2 SVGIG (reference sequence). CDR3 loop: CAWSVLTSVDEQFF. CDR3 DNA: TGTGCCTGGAGTGTACTTACTAGTGTCGATGAGCAGTTCTTC.

In its sample, this clone was seen a few times. The V gene is TRBV6-1, the J gene TRBJ2-6; D gene uncertain. Germline CDR1 and CDR2: MNHNS and SASEGT. The CDR3 sequence is 16 residues long. Trimming took 1 base from V and 0 from J, leaving 7 bases between them. CDR3 residues: CASSEVMSSGANVLTF. For the CDR3, the DNA is TGTGCCAGCAGTGAAGTCATGAGCTCTGGGGCCAACGTCCTGACTTTC.

The chain links TRBV7-2 to TRBJ2-3; weak D call: TRBD1 (6 bases). Per the germline V gene, CDR1 is SGHTA and CDR2 is FQGNSA. Deletions cut 5 bases from V and 0 bases from J, with 9 bases between. This CDR3 comprises 14 residues. The CDR3 here is CASSHGQSTDTQYF. CDR3 nucleotides: TGTGCCAGCAGCCACGGACAGAGCACAGATACGCAGTATTTT.

The chain uses TRBV5-4 and TRBJ2-7; the match to TRBD2 covers 9 bases. Germline assignment: CDR1 SGHNT and CDR2 YYREEE (reference sequence). J gave up 4 bases and V 4 bases, and 15 bases lay outside the gene matches. This CDR3 region has 17 residues. The CDR3 spells CASSPHAGLASEYEQYF. CDR3 DNA: TGTGCCAGCAGCCCCCACGCGGGACTAGCTAGTGAATACGAGCAGTACTTC.

The chain couples TRBV7-9 to TRBJ1-3, with a tentative D call TRBD1 (6 bases). This CDR3 spans 18 amino acids. V gave up 5 bases and J gave up 0 bases, with 20 bases separating them. CDR1 and CDR2 (germline): SEHNR, FQNEAQ (reference sequence). The CDR3 is CASSLGGPGTASGNTIYF. CDR3 bases: TGTGCCAGCAGCCTAGGGGGTCCTGGGACGGCCTCTGGAAACACCATATATTTT.

The chain employs TRBV18 and TRBJ2-7, with D uncertain. The CDR3 is 14 residues long. Trimming pared 1 base from V and 0 bases from J, leaving 7 bases between. The germline gives CDR1 KGHSH, CDR2 LQKENI. The CDR3 region has the DNA TGTGCCAGCTCACCACGAACGGACTCCTACGAGCAGTACTTC. Its translation is CASSPRTDSYEQYF.

The chain employs TRBV19 and TRBJ1-1; D unresolved. In germline, CDR1 is LNHDA, CDR2 SQIVND (reference sequence). V gave up 0 bases and J gave up 4 bases, with 9 bases separating them. The CDR3 covers 14 residues. CDR3: CASSIDLTATEAFF. Here the CDR3 DNA reads TGTGCCAGTAGTATAGATCTAACTGCCACTGAAGCTTTCTTT.

This chain links TRBV30 with TRBJ1-2, with D unclear. Germline-derived CDR1 and CDR2 are GTSNPN and SVGIG (reference sequence). Between the trimmed V and J ends, which lost 5 bases and 3 bases, there was a span of 7 bases. The length of the CDR3 is 11 residues. CDR3 residues: CAWDGYYGYTF. The CDR3 DNA is TGTGCCTGGGACGGCTACTATGGCTACACCTTC. The variable domain in full, completed from reference TRBV30 and TRBJ1-2, reads SQTIHQWPATLVQPVGSPLSLECTVEGTSNPNLYWYRQAAGRGLQLLFYSVGIGQISSEVPQNLSASRPQDRQFILSSKKLLLSDSGFYLCAWDGYYGYTFGSGTRLTVV.

The V gene is TRBV10-3, the J gene TRBJ1-1; D remains ambiguous. V was pared by 6 bases and J by 0 bases, with 8 bases between. This CDR3 comprises 13 residues. Germline CDR1 ENHRY, CDR2 SYGVKD. For the CDR3, the DNA is TGTGCCATCAGCGACCCTATGAACACTGAAGCTTTCTTT. Translating it yields CAISDPMNTEAFF.

The chain is built from TRBV7-9 and TRBJ2-3; possible D gene TRBD2, 5 bases. Per germline, CDR1 SEHNR and CDR2 FQNEAQ (reference sequence). The V gene lost 2 bases and the J gene lost 5 bases, with 20 bases spanning the gap. The CDR3 is 17 residues long. CDR3 sequence (DNA): TGTGCCAGCAGCTTAACCGGTCGGACCGTCCGGGGAGATACGCAGTATTTT. It codes for CASSLTGRTVRGDTQYF.